The clone carrying this T cell receptor beta chain was observed at least ten times. Its antigen is still unknown. The data are from a study of human T cells and chemical hapten exposure. Time point noted: patch test 1, 2 weeks after DPC sensitization. This sample's treatment: therapeutic diphenylcyclopropenone sensitization with weekly scalp DPC. Study-level findings and limits: Expanded TCRs created a significantly greater count of big CDR3 similarity clusters than controls did. PT1 expanded TCR counts correlated positively with patch test score. Sensitizing to DPC left TCRs with a frequency above 1 in 1000 unaltered.

Germline-derived CDR1 and CDR2 are DFQATT and SNEGSKA (reference sequence). The germline V and J ends were trimmed by 5 bases and 9 bases, with 17 bases remaining between them. The CDR3 has 13 residues. TCRdb used MiXCR to reprocess the RACE reads, holding one entry per CDR3 protein. This sample has some 190,000 distinct CDR3 sequences, with more than 20% found just once. This receptor was identified in a woman in her forties or fifties with alopecia areata. Some clones in this sample may be carry-over from other donors' samples. V is TRBV20-1 and J is TRBJ1-5; the D gene is possibly TRBD1 (5 bases). The specimen comprised whole blood, sampled in connection with sensitization to the hapten diphenylcyclopropenone (DPC). CDR3 sequence: CSAQGEGLGPQHF. CDR3 nucleotides: TGCAGTGCTCAGGGAGAAGGTCTGGGGCCCCAGCATTTT.